This TCR beta chain originates from a study of blood T cell repertoires in COVID-19. Study in general: COVID-19 samples from acute and convalescent phases originated in the United States, Italy and Spain. Sources were T cells, B-cell-depleted T cells, or PBMCs; the material itself was cDNA or gDNA.

Original handling: Estimation of nucleated cell counts relied on the amplification of reference gene primers. Assay: immunoSEQ multiplex PCR; the TCRdb copy retains only in-frame clones and omits some. Clonal size and the V and J genes are those of that table, whereas D and trimming came from the DNA. The data show approximately 170,000 clones, more than 60% seen once. Germline lookup yields CDR1 SGHRS and CDR2 YFSETQ. This CDR3 region has 16 residues. Germline trimming cut 4 bases from V and 2 bases from J; bases unmatched to any gene: 6. Specimen: peripheral blood. The clonotype originates from a woman in her forties or fifties with acute or convalescent COVID-19. V is TRBV5-1 and J is TRBJ1-4, with 9 bases matching TRBD1. CDR3: CASSPGQGSTNEKLFF. The CDR3 nucleotides read TGCGCCAGCAGCCCGGGACAGGGATCCACTAATGAAAAACTGTTTTTT. Based on the CDR3 plus reference TRBV5-1 and TRBJ1-4, the full variable domain is KAGVTQTPRYLIKTRGQQVTLSCSPISGHRSVSWYQQTPGQGLQFLFEYFSETQRNKGNFPGRFSGRQFSNSRSEMNVSTLELGDSALYLCASSPGQGSTNEKLFFGSGTQLSVL.